The 16 T cell receptor beta chains listed next were all sequenced from one sample in a study of T cell clones after liver transplantation (dated by TCRdb to the late 2010s). Libraries were built with the immunoSEQ multiplex PCR assay. TCRdb limited this immuneACCESS table to in-frame rearrangements with V and J called. A share of clones is missing; checked studies link under half to unresolved V genes, and the rest is unexplained. The sample contains over 15,000 clones, over 80% of them found a single time. The ten largest account for over 10% of the sample. The time point label, as the study defines it: pre-transplant. Sequencing used CD8+ T cells from blood, obtained before liver transplant. The origin of the receptors is a human donor who received a liver transplant.

The chain has TRBV5-6 and TRBJ2-7, with D tentatively TRBD1 (6 bases). The germline V gene encodes CDR1 SGHDT and CDR2 YYEEEE. The CDR3 totals 16 residues. The germline V and J ends were trimmed by 0 bases and 0 bases, with 13 bases remaining between them. As DNA, the CDR3 is TGTGCCAGCAGCTTGGGGGCAGGGGAACCCTCCTACGAGCAGTACTTC. Its protein product is CASSLGAGEPSYEQYF.

This chain joins TRBV27 and TRBJ1-3; 7 bases map to TRBD1. The CDR3 is made up of 14 amino acids. The J segment lost 5 bases and the V segment lost 6 bases, leaving 7 bases of the junction unmatched. Germline V lookup: CDR1 MNHEY, CDR2 SMNVEV (reference sequence). The CDR3 coding sequence is TGTGCCAGCAGCTCGGGAGGGGGCAGAAACACCATATATTTT. The encoded protein is CASSSGGGRNTIYF.

The chain links TRBV4-1 to TRBJ2-3; 8 positions match TRBD1. CDR3 size: 15 residues. The germline V gene has CDR1 MGHRA and CDR2 YSYEKL. V lost 4 bases to trimming and J lost 4 bases; unmatched junction nucleotides: 7. The CDR3 spells CASSLGQGMSDTQYF. Written as DNA, the CDR3 is TGCGCCAGCAGCCTTGGACAGGGAATGTCAGATACGCAGTATTTT.

The chain couples TRBV4-1 to TRBJ2-7; no firm D call. Germline V gene data show CDR1 as MGHRA and CDR2 as YSYEKL. V was cut by 0 bases and J by 5 bases, with 8 bases left in between. The CDR3 is 13 amino acids. The CDR3 bases are TGCGCCAGCAGCCAAGAACGGAACGACGAGCAGTACTTC. It encodes CASSQERNDEQYF.

The chain is built from TRBV25-1 and TRBJ1-3; 7 nucleotides align to TRBD1. The V gene's germline CDR1 is MGHDK and CDR2 SYGVNS. V was clipped by 3 bases and J by 1 base; unmatched bases: 6. The CDR3 length is 16 residues. CDR3 coding DNA: TGTGCCAGCAGTGATCCCGACAGGGCGTCTGGAAACACCATATATTTT. This codes for CASSDPDRASGNTIYF.

The V gene is TRBV7-9, the J gene TRBJ1-2; weak D call: TRBD1 (5 bases). V was trimmed by 3 bases and J by 7 bases, leaving 15 bases between them. From germline, CDR1 is SEHNR and CDR2 FQNEAQ (reference sequence). The length of the CDR3 is 14 residues. The CDR3 DNA follows: TGTGCCAGCAGCTTCAAGGGGCCTGTAGCTGGCTACACCTTC. Translating gives CASSFKGPVAGYTF.

The chain uses TRBV11-2 and TRBJ2-1; D is possibly TRBD2 (5 bases). Trimming took 4 bases from V and 5 from J, leaving 6 bases between them. This CDR3 is 12 amino acids long. The germline CDR1 and CDR2 sequences are SGHAT and FQNNGV. CDR3 region: CASSWTDNEQFF. For the CDR3, the DNA is TGTGCCAGCAGCTGGACTGACAATGAGCAGTTCTTC.

The count of this clone is one. The chain links TRBV9 to TRBJ2-7; TRBD1 matches 10 bases. Trimming removed 0 bases from V and 0 bases from J; junction bases left unmatched: 9. Germline values: CDR1 SGDLS, CDR2 YYNGEE. This CDR3 contains 18 residues. CDR3 sequence reads: CASSVGETGGRSSYEQYF. The CDR3 nucleotides read TGTGCCAGCAGCGTAGGTGAGACAGGGGGCCGGAGCTCCTACGAGCAGTACTTC.

This sequence joins TRBV9 and TRBJ2-1; TRBD1 or TRBD2 may be the D gene (5 bases each). The V end lost 0 bases, the J end lost 0 bases, and 22 bases lay between the germline ends. This CDR3 region has 20 residues. Germline V gives CDR1 SGDLS, CDR2 YYNGEE. CDR3 loop: CASSVVATETPSPSYNEQFF. The CDR3 coding sequence is TGTGCCAGCAGCGTAGTAGCGACAGAAACCCCTTCTCCCTCCTACAATGAGCAGTTCTTC.

This clone is a singleton in its sample. Other DNA sequences from this sample encode an identical CDR3 as well. The V gene is TRBV6-5, the J gene TRBJ2-7, with D uncertain. The germline gives CDR1 MNHEY, CDR2 SVGAGI. CDR3 size: 11 residues. Trimming shortened V by 0 bases and J by 6 bases, and 3 bases separated the two germline ends. Written as DNA, the CDR3 is TGTGCCAGCAGTTACTCGGGCGAGCAGTACTTC. Amino acid sequence: CASSYSGEQYF.

This chain links TRBV10-2 with TRBJ2-7; D is perhaps TRBD1 (6 bases). There are 15 residues in the CDR3. Between the trimmed V and J ends, which lost 2 bases and 5 bases, there was a span of 16 bases. In germline, CDR1 is WSHSY, CDR2 SAAADI. The chain's CDR3 is CASSEPPRGKDEQYF. For the CDR3, the DNA is TGCGCCAGCAGTGAGCCCCCCAGGGGTAAGGACGAGCAGTACTTC.

The chain is built from TRBV30 and TRBJ2-5; maybe TRBD2 (6 bases). V dropped 2 bases and J dropped 3 bases, with 10 bases sitting between them. Germline assignment: CDR1 GTSNPN and CDR2 SVGIG (reference sequence). CDR3 size: 13 residues. DNA of the CDR3: TGTGCCTGGAGTAGGGACTCTGAAGAGACCCAGTACTTC. Encoded protein: CAWSRDSEETQYF.

V is TRBV6-4 and J is TRBJ2-3, with a tentative D call TRBD2 (6 bases). V gave up 6 bases and J gave up 3 bases, with 16 bases separating them. The germline V gene has CDR1 MRHNA and CDR2 SNTAGT. The CDR3 contains 15 residues. The DNA for the CDR3 is TGTGCCAGCAGGGCGGGACCGACCCTTACAGATACGCAGTATTTT. This sequence encodes CASRAGPTLTDTQYF.

This sequence joins TRBV7-6 and TRBJ1-3; no firm D call. The germline V gene encodes CDR1 SGHVS and CDR2 FNYEAQ. This CDR3 has 16 residues. The V and J ends lost 5 bases and 0 bases respectively, with 14 bases between them. CDR3 nucleotide sequence: TGTGCCAGCAGCCACCCCGACGGAGCCTCTGGAAACACCATATATTTT. Protein product: CASSHPDGASGNTIYF. Complete variable domain (other parts from reference TRBV7-6 and TRBJ1-3): GAGVSQSPRYKVTKRGQDVALRCDPISGHVSLYWYRQALGQGPEFLTYFNYEAQQDKSGLPNDRFSAERPEGSISTLTIQRTEQRDSAMYRCASSHPDGASGNTIYFGEGSWLTVV.

The count of this clone is one. V is TRBV7-9 and J is TRBJ1-1; D is unclear. CDR3 length equals 12 residues. Germline values: CDR1 SEHNR, CDR2 FQNEAQ (reference sequence). V was shortened by 4 bases and J by 1 base, with 4 bases between the two germline ends. CDR3 loop: CASSSWNTEAFF. The DNA for the CDR3 is TGTGCCAGCAGCTCCTGGAACACTGAAGCTTTCTTT.

The rearrangement uses TRBV4-3 and TRBJ2-7; 10 positions match TRBD1. Germline V gene data show CDR1 as LGHNA and CDR2 as YSLEER. Unmatched junction bases numbered 2, after V lost 4 bases and J lost 2 bases. This CDR3 comprises 14 residues. CDR3 bases: TGCGCCAGCAGCCCCGGGACAGGGGCCTACGAGCAGTACTTC. It is translated as CASSPGTGAYEQYF.